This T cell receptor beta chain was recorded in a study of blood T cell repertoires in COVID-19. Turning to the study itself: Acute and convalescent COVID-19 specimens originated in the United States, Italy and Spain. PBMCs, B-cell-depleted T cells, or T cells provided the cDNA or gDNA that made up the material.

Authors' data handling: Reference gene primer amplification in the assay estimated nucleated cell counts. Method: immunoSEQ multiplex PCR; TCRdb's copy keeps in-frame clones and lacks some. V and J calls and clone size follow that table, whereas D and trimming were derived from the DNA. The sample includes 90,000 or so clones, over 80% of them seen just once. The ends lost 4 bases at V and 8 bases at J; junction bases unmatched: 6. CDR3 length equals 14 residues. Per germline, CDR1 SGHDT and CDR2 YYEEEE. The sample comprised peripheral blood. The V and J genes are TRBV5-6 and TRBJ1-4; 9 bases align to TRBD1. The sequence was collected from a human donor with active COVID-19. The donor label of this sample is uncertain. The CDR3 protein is CASSRGQGWEKLFF. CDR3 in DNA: TGTGCCAGCAGCCGGGGACAGGGTTGGGAAAAACTGTTTTTT.